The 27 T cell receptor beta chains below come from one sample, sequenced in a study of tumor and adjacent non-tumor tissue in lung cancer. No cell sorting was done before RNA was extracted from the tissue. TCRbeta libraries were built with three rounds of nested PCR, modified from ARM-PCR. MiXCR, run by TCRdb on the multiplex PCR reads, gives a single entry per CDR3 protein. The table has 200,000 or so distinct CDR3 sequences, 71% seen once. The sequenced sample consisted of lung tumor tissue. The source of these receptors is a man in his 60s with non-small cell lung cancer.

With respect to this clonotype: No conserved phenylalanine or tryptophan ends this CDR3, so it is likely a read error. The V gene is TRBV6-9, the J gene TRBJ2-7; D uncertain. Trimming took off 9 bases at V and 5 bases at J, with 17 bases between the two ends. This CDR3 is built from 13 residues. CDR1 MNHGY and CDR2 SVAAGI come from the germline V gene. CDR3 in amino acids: CASRPHSSHEQYL. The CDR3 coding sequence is TGTGCCAGTAGACCGCACTCCTCGCACGAGCAGTACCTC.

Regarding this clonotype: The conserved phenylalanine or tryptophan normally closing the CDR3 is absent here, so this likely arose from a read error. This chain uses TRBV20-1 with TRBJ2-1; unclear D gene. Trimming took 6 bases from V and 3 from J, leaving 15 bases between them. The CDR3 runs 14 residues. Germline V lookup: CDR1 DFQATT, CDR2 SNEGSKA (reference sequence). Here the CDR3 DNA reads TGCAGTGCGAAGAAGGTGTCGGGCTACAATGAGCAGTTCTAC. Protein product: CSAKKVSGYNEQFY.

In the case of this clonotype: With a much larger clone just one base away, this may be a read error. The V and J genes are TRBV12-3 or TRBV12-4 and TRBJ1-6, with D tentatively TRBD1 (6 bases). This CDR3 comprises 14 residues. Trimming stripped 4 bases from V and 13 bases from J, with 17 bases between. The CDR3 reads CASSSQGTPYPLHF. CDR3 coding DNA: TGTGCCAGCAGTTCACAGGGAACCCCCTATCCCCTCCACTTT.

CDR3 nucleotide sequence: TGCGCCAGCAGTCCCCAGGGGATACTGTACGATGAGCAGTTCTTC. Its protein product is CASSPQGILYDEQFF. The V call is TRBV10-2, the J call TRBJ2-1; D perhaps matches TRBD1 (6 bases). V was cut by 5 bases and J by 8 bases, with 19 bases left in between. This CDR3 contains 15 residues. Germline V gene lookup returns CDR1 WSHSY and CDR2 SAAADI.

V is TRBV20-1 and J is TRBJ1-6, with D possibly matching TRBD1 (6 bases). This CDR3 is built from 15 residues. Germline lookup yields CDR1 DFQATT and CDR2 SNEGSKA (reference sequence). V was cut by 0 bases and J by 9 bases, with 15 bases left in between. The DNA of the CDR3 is TGCAGTGCTAGAGACCTCTCAGGGGAAATTTCACCCCTCCACTTT. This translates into CSARDLSGEISPLHF.

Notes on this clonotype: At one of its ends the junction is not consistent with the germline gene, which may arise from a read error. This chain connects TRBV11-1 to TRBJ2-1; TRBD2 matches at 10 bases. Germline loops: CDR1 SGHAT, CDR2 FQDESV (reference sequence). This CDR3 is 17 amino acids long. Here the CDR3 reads CASSLSRIAGGNNEHFF. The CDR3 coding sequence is TGTGCCAGCAGCTTATCTCGGATAGCGGGAGGAAACAATGAGCACTTCTTC.

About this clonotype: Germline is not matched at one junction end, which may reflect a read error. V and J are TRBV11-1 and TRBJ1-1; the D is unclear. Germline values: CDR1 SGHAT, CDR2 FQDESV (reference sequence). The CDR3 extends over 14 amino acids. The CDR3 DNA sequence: TGTGCCAGCATCTTAGCGCAGGAGAATACTGAAGCTTTCTTT. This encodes CASILAQENTEAFF.

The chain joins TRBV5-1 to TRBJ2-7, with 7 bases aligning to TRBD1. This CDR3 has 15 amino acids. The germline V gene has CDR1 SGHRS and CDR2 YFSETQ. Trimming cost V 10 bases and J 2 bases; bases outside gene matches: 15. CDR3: CAHSNTGDGTYEQYF. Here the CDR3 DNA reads TGCGCCCACAGCAATACAGGGGACGGGACCTACGAGCAGTACTTC.

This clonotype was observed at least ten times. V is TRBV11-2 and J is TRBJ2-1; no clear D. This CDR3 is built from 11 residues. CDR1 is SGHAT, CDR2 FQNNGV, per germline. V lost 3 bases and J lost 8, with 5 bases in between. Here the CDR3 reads CASSFSYEQFF. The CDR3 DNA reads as TGTGCCAGCAGCTTTTCCTATGAGCAGTTCTTC.

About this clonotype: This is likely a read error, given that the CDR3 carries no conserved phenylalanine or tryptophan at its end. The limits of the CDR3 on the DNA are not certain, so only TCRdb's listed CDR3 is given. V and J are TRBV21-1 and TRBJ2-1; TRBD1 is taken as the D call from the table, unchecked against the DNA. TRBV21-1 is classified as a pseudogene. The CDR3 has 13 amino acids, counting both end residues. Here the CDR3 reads CASSSDSYNEQFS.

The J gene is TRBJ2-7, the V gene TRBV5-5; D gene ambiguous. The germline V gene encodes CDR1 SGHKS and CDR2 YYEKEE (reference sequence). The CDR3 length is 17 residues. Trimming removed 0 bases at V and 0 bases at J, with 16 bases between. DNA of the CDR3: TGTGCCAGCAGCTTGGCCGTTGGGGTCAGCCACTCCTACGAGCAGTACTTC. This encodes CASSLAVGVSHSYEQYF.

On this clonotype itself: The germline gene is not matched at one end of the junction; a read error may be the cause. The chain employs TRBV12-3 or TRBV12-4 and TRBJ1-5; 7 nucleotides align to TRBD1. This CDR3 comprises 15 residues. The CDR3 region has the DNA TGTGCCAGTAGTTCCCCGGCAGGGGGGAATCATCCCCAGCATTTT. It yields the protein CASSSPAGGNHPQHF.

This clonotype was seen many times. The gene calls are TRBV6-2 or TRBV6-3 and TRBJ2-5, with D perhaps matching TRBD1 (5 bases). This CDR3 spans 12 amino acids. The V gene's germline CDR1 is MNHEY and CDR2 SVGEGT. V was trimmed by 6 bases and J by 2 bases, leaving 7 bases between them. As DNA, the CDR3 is TGTGCCAGCAGGCAGGGACAAGAGACCCAGTACTTC. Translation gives CASRQGQETQYF.

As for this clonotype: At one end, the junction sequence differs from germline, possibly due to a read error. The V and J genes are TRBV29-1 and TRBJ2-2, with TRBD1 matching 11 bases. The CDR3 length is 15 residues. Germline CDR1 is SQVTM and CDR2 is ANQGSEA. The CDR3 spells CSVLDRGQYTGELFF. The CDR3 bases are TGCAGCGTTCTGGACAGGGGGCAATACACGGGGGAGCTGTTTTTC.

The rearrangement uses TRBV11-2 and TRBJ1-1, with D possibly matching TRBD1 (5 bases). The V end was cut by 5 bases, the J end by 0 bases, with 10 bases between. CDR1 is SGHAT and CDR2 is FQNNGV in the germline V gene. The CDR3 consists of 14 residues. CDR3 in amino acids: CASSLGHVNTEAFF. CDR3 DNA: TGTGCCAGCAGCCTAGGACACGTGAACACTGAAGCTTTCTTT. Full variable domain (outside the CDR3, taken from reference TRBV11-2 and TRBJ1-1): EAGVAQSPRYKIIEKRQSVAFWCNPISGHATLYWYQQILGQGPKLLIQFQNNGVVDDSQLPKDRFSAERLKGVDSTLKIQPAKLEDSAVYLCASSLGHVNTEAFFGQGTRLTVV.

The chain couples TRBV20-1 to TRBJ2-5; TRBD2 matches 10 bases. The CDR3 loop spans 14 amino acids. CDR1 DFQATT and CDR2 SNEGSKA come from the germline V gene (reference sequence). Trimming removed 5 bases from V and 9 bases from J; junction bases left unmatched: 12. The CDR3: CSARSGGMIKAQYF. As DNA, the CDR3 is TGCAGTGCTCGTAGCGGGGGGATGATCAAGGCCCAGTACTTC.

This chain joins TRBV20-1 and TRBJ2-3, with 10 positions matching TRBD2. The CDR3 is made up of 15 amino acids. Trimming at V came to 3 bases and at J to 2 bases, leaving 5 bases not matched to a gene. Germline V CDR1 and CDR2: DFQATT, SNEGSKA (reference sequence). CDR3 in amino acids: CSASELAGPTDTQYF. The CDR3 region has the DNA TGCAGTGCTAGCGAACTAGCGGGACCCACAGATACGCAGTATTTT.

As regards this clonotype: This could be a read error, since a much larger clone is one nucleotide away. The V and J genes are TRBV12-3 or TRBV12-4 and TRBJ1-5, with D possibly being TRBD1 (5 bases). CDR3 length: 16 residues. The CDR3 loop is CAGSLTGRESNQPQHF. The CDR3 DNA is TGTGCCGGCAGTTTAACTGGCAGGGAATCCAATCAGCCCCAGCATTTT.

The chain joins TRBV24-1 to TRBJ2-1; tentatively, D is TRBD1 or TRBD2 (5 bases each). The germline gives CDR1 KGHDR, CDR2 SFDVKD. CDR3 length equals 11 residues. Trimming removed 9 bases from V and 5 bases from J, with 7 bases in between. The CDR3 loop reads CATWGNNEQFF. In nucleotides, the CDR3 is TGTGCCACCTGGGGGAACAATGAGCAGTTCTTC.

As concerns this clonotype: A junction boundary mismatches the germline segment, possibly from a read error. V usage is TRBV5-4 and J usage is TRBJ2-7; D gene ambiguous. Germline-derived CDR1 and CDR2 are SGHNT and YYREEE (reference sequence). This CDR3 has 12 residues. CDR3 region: CASSADTYEQYF. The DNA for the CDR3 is TGTGCCAGCAGCGCTGACACCTACGAGCAATACTTC.

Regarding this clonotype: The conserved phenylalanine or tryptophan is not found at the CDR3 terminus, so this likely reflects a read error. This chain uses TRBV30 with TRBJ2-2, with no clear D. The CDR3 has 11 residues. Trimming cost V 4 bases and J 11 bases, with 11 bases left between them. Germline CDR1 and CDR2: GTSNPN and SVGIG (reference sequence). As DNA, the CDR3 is TGTGCCTGGACCCAGTTCAGTGAGCTGTTTTTA. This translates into CAWTQFSELFL.

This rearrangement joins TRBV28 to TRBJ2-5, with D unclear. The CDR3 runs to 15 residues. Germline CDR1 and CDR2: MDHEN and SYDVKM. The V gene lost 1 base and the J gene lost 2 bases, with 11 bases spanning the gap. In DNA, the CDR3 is TGTGCCAGCAGTTTATTGGGCAGCTTACAAGAGACCCAGTACTTC. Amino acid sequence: CASSLLGSLQETQYF. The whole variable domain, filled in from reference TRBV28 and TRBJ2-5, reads DVKVTQSSRYLVKRTGEKVFLECVQDMDHENMFWYRQDPGLGLRLIYFSYDVKMKEKGDIPEGYSVSREKKERFSLILESASTNQTSMYLCASSLLGSLQETQYFGPGTRLLVL.

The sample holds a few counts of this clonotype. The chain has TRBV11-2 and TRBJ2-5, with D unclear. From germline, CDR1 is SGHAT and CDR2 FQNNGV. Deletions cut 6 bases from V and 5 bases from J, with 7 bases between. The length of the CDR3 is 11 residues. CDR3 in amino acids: CASSIVETQYF. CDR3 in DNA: TGTGCCAGCAGTATAGTGGAGACCCAGTACTTC.

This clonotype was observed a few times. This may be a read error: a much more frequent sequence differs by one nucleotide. The CDR3 reads CSVVKSSTDTHYF. The CDR3 DNA sequence: TGCAGCGTTGTCAAGAGTAGCACAGATACGCATTATTTT. V usage is TRBV29-1 and J usage is TRBJ2-3; no definite D call. The CDR3 has 13 amino acids. The germline gives CDR1 SQVTM, CDR2 ANQGSEA.

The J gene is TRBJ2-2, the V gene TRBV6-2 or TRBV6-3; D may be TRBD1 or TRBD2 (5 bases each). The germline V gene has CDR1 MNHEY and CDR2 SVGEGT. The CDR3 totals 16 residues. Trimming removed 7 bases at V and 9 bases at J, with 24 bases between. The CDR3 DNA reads TGTGCCAGCAATCCCAGGGACCCGTACACGACCAGGGAGCTGTTTTTT. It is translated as CASNPRDPYTTRELFF.

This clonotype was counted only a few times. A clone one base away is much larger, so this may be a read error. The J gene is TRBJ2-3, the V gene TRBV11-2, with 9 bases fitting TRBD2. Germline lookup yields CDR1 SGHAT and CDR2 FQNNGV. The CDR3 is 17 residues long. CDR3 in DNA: TGTTCCAGCAAAGAGTTAGCGGGGGCTTCTAGCACAGATACGCAGTATTTT. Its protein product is CSSKELAGASSTDTQYF.

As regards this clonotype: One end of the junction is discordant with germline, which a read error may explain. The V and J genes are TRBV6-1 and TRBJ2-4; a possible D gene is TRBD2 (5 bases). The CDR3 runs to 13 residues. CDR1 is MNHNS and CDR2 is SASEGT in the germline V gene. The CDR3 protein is CASNGGGGNIQYF. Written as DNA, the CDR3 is TGTGCTAGCAATGGAGGAGGAGGAAACATTCAGTACTTC.